One TCR beta chain is described in this entry. This sample was taken from a study of blood T cell repertoires in COVID-19. Produced via immunoSEQ multiplex PCR; TCRdb's table is partial and in-frame only. This table holds almost 200,000 clones, roughly 90% found once. Germline V CDR1 and CDR2: SEHNR, FQNEAQ (reference sequence). V shed 4 bases and J 5 bases; nucleotides not matched to a gene: 9. CDR3 length: 16 residues. Participants were aged roughly 18 to 90 years from roughly 26 US areas. Participant-given clinical history determined each cohort assignment. Recovery among Cohort 3 donors was established by two negative PCRs, clearance, or symptom resolution.

The specimen sequenced was PBMCs or T cells enriched from blood (not recorded which). The receptor comes from a woman aged 18-35 years who had recovered from COVID-19. The chain employs TRBV7-9 and TRBJ2-1; 9 bases map to TRBD2. CDR3 DNA sequence: TGTGCCAGCAGCTCCCCACAGGAGCGGGGGGACAATGAGCAGTTCTTC. Its protein is CASSSPQERGDNEQFF.